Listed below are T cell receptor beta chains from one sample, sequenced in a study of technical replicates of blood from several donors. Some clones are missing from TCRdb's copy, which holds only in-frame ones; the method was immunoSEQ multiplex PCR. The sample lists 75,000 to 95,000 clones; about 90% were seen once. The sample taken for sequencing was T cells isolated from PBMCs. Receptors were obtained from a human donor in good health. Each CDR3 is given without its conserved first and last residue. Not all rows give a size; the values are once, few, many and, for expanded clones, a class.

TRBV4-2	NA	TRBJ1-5	ASSQDWRTGSQPQH
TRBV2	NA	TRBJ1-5	ASSDFGVNSNQPQH
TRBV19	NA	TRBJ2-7	ASSIGRQGYYEQY
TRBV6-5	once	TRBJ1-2	ASSPRGVHGYT
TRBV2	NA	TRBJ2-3	ATNYRSDTQY
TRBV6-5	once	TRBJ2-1	ASSKAGVEQF
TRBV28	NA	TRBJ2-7	ASSSDRGTYEQY
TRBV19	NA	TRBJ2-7	ASSQPTGTGSHEQY
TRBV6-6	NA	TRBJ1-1	ASSYRQTDTNTEAF
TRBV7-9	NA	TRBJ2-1	ASSLEGLAYNEQF
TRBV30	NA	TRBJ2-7	ATGELYEQY
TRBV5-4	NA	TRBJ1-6	ASSQGIPRGNSPLH
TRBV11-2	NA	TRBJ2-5	ASSLDSYQETQY
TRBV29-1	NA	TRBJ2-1	SVRLAGGYNEQF
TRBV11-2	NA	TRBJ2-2	ASSFIPRGGETNTGELF
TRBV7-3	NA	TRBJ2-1	ASSLNSGQGNEQF
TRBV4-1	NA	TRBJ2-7	ASSQVARQGAADEQY
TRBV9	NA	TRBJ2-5	ASSTAGGRETQY
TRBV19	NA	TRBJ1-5	ASSRRDQPQH
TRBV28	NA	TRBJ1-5	ASSLPGNWRPQH
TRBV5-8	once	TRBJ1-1	ASSLDGTGARNTEAF
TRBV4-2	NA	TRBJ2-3	ASSQDAGGGTSRTDTQY
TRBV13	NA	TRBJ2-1	ASSTQGEEQF
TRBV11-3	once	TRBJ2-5	ASSSSQRGRETQY
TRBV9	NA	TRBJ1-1	ASSVAGTGRTEAF
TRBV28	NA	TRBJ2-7	ASSVTTAETETTYEQY
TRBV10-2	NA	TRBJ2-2	ASSHGVAGELF
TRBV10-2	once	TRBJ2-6	ASRMTGLDRSGANVLT
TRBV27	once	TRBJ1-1	ASSYQSTAVEAF
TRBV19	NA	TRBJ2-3	ASSIRRGGSDTQY
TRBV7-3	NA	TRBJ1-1	ASSLTRRGLHTEAF
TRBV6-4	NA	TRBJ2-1	ASSDSWREFNEQF
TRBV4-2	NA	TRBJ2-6	ASSPNLGSGANVLT
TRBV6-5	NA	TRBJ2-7	ASSYSTGQGGYEQY
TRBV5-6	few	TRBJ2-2	ASSVLPGELF
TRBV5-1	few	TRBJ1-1	ASSLGGLNTEAF
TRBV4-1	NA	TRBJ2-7	ASSQKIAGYEQY
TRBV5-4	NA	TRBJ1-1	ASSLVGLGDEAF
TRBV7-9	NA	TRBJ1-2	ASSPSRAGGNYGYT
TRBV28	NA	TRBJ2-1	ASRGGGTGGANNEQF
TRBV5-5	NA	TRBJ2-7	ASSLSTSGGYEQY
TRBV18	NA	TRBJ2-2	ASSPGQGWMLTGELF